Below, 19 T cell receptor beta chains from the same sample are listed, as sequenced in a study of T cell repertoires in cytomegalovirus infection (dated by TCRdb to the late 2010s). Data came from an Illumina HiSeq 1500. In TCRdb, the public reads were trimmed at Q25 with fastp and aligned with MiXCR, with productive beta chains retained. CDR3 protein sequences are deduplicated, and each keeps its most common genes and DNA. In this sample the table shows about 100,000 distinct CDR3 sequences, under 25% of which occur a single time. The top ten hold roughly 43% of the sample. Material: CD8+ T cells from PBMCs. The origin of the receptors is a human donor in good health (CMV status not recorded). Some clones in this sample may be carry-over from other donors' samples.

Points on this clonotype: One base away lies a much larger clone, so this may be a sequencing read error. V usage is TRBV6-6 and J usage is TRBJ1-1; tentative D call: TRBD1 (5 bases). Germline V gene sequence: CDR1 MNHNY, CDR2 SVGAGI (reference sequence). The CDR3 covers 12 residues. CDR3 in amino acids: CASWGGNTEASF. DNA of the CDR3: TGTGCCAGCTGGGGGGGTAACACTGAAGCTTCCTTT.

The CDR3 DNA sequence: TGTGCCAGCAGCTTAGGGGACAGTAACTATGGCTACACCTTC. As protein: CASSLGDSNYGYTF. V is TRBV7-2 and J is TRBJ1-2, with 7 bases identical to TRBD1. V lost 1 base to trimming and J lost 1 base; unmatched junction nucleotides: 0. The CDR3 is 14 amino acids. The germline gives CDR1 SGHTA, CDR2 FQGNSA.

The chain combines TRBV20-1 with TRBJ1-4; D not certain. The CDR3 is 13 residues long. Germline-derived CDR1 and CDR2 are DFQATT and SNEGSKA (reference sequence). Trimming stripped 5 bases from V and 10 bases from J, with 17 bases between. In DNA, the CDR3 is TGCAGTGCTGAATGGAGGGAAACGAGAAAACTGTTTTTT. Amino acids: CSAEWRETRKLFF.

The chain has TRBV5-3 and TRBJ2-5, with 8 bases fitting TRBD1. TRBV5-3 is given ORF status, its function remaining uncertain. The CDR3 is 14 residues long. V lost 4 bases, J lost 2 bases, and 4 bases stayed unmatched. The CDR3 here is CARSRDRGQETQYF. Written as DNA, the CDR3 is TGTGCCAGAAGCCGTGACAGGGGACAAGAGACCCAGTACTTC.

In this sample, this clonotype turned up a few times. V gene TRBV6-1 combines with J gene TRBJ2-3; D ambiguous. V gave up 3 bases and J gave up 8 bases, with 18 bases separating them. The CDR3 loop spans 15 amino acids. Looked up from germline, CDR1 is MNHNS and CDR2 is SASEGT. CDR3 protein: CASSDISSRDGTQYF. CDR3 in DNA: TGTGCCAGCAGTGATATAAGCTCCCGCGATGGTACGCAGTATTTT.

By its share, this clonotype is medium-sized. This chain's CDR3 is CASSQDLTSSGSPLHF. CDR3 coding DNA: TGCGCCAGCAGCCAAGATTTGACTTCCTCGGGGTCACCCCTCCACTTT. The chain recombines TRBV4-3 with TRBJ1-6, with D unclear. The V end lost 0 bases, the J end lost 10 bases, and 16 bases lay between the germline ends. The germline CDR1 and CDR2 sequences are LGHNA and YSLEER. The CDR3 has 16 residues.

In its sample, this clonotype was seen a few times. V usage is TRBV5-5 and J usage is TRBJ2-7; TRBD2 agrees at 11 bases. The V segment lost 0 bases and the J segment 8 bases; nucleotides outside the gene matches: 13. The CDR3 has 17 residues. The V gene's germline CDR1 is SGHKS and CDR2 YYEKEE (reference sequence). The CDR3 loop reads CASSLETAGLAVTQQYF. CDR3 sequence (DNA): TGTGCCAGCAGCTTGGAAACAGCGGGACTAGCGGTTACGCAGCAGTACTTC.

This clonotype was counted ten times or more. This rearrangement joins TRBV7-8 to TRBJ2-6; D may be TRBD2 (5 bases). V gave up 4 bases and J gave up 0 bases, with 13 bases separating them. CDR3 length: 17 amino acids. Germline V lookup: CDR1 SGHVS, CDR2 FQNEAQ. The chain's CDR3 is CASSSTGSRSGANVLTF. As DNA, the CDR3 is TGTGCCAGCAGCTCAACGGGGTCCCGCTCTGGGGCCAACGTCCTGACTTTC.

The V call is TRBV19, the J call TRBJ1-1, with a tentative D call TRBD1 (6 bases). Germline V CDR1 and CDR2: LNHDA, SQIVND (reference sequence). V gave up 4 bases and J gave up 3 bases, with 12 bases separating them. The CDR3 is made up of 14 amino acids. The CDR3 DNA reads TGTGCCAGTAGTACTCAGGGGCGTGACACTGAAGCTTTCTTT. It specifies CASSTQGRDTEAFF.

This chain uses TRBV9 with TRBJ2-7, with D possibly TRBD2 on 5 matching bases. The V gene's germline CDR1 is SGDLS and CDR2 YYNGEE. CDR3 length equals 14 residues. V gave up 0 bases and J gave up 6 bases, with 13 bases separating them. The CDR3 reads CASSVDLGNLEQYF. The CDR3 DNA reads TGTGCCAGCAGCGTAGATCTCGGGAATCTCGAGCAGTACTTC.

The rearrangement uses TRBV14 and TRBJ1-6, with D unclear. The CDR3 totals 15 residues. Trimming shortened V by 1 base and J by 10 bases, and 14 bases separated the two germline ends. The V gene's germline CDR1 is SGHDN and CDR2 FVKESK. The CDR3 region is CASSQGGVQNSPLHF. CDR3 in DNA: TGTGCCAGCAGCCAAGGCGGCGTCCAAAACTCACCCCTCCACTTT.

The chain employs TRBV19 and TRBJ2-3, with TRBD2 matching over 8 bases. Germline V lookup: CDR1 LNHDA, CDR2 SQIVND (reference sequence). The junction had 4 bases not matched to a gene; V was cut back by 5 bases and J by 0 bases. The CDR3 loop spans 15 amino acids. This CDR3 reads CASSARGGSTDTQYF. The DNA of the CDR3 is TGTGCCAGTAGTGCCCGCGGGGGGAGCACAGATACGCAGTATTTT.

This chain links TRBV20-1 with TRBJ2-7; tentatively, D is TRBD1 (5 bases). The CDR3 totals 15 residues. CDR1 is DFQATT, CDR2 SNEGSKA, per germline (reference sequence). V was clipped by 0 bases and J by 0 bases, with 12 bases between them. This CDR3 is CSARDRRGPSYEQYF. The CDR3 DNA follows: TGCAGTGCTAGAGATCGAAGGGGCCCCTCCTACGAGCAGTACTTC.

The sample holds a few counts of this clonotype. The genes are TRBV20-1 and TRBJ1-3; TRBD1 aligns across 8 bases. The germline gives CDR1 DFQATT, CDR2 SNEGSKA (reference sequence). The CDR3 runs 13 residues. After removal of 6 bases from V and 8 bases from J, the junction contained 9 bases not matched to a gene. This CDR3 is CSASDRVDDTIYF. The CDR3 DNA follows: TGCAGTGCCTCGGACAGGGTGGATGACACCATATATTTT.

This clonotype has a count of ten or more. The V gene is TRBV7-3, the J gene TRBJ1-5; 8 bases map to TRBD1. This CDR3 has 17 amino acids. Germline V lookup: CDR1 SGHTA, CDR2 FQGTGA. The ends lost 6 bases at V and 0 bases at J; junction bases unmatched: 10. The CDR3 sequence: CASRPGTGDLSNQPQHF. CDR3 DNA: TGTGCCAGCAGACCCGGGACAGGAGACCTTAGCAATCAGCCCCAGCATTTT.

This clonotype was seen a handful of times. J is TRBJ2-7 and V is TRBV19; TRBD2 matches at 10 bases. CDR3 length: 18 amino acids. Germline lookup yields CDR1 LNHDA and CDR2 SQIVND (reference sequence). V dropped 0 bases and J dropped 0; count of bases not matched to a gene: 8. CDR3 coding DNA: TGTGCCAGTAGTATAGATCTTCTAGCGGGAGACGACTCCTACGAGCAGTACTTC. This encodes CASSIDLLAGDDSYEQYF.

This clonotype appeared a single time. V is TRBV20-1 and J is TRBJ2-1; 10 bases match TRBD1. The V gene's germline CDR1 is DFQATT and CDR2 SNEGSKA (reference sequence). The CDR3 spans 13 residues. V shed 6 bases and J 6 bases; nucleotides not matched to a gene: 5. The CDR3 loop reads CSAPGQGPNEQFF. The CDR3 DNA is TGCAGTGCCCCGGGACAGGGGCCCAATGAGCAGTTCTTC.

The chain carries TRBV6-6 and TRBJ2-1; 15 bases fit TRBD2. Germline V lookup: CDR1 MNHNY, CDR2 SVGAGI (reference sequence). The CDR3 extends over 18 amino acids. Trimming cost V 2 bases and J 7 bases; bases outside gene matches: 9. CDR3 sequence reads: CASSYANPGTSGRNEQFF. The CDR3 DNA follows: TGTGCCAGCAGTTACGCCAACCCCGGGACTAGCGGGAGGAATGAGCAGTTCTTC.

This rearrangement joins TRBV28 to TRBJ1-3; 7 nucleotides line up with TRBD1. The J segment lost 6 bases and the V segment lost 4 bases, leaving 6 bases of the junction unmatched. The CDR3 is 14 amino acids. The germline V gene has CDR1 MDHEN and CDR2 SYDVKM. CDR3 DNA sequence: TGTGCCAGCAGTTCACAGGGGTGGGAAAACACCATATATTTT. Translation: CASSSQGWENTIYF.